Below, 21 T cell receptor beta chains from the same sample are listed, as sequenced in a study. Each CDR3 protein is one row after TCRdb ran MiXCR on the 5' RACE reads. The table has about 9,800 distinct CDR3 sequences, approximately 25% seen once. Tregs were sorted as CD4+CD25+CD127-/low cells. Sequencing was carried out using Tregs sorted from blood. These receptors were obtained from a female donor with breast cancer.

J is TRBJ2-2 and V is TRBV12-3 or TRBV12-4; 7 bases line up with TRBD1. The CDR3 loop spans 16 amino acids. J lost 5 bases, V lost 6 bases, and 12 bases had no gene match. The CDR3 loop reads CASSTPTGFYTGELFF. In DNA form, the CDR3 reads TGTGCCAGCAGCACTCCGACAGGGTTCTATACCGGGGAGCTGTTTTTT.

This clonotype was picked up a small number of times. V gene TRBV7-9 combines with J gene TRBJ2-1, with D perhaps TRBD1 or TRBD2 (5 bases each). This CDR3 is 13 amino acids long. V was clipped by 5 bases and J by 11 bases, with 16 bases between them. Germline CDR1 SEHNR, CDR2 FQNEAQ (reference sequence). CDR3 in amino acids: CASSLRDRPQQFF. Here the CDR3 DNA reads TGTGCCAGCAGCCTCCGGGACCGGCCTCAGCAGTTCTTC.

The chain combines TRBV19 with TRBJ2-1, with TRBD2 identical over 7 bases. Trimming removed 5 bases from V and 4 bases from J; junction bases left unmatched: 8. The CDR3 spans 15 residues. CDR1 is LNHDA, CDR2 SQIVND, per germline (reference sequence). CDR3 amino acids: CASSPGRAGYNEQFF. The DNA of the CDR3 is TGTGCCAGTAGTCCAGGACGAGCGGGGTACAATGAGCAGTTCTTC.

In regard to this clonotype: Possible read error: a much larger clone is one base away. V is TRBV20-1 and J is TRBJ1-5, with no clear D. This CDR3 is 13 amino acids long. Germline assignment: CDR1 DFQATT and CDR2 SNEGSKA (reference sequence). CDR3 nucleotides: TGCGGTGCTAGGTCACAGCTGATGGAGCCCCAGCATTTT. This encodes CGARSQLMEPQHF.

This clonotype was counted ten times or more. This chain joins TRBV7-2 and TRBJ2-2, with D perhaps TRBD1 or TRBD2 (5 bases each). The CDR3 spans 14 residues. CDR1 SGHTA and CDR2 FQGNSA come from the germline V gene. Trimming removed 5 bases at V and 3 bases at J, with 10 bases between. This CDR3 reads CASSPGPYTGELFF. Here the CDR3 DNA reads TGTGCCAGCAGCCCGGGACCCTACACCGGGGAGCTGTTTTTT. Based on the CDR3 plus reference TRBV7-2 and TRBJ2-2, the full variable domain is GAGVSQSPSNKVTEKGKDVELRCDPISGHTALYWYRQSLGQGLEFLIYFQGNSAPDKSGLPSDRFSAERTGGSVSTLTIQRTQQEDSAVYLCASSPGPYTGELFFGEGSRLTVL.

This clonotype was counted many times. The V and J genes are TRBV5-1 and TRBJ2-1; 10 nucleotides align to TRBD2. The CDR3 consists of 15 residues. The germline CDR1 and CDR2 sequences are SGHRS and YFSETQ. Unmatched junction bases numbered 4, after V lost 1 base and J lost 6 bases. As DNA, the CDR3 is TGCGCCAGCAGCTTGAGCGGGAGGGTCCCCAATGAGCAGTTCTTC. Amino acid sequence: CASSLSGRVPNEQFF. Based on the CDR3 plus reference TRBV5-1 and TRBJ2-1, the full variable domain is KAGVTQTPRYLIKTRGQQVTLSCSPISGHRSVSWYQQTPGQGLQFLFEYFSETQRNKGNFPGRFSGRQFSNSRSEMNVSTLELGDSALYLCASSLSGRVPNEQFFGPGTRLTVL.

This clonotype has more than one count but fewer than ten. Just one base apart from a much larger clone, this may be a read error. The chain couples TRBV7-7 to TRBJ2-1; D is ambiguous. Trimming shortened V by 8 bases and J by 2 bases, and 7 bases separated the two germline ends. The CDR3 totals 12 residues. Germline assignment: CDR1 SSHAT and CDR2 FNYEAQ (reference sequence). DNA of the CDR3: TGTGCCAGCGGGGATGCCTACAATGAGCAGTTCTTC. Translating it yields CASGDAYNEQFF.

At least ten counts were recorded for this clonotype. CDR3 DNA sequence: TGTGCCAGCCGCCAGGGATACAACACTGAAGCTTTCTTT. Its translation: CASRQGYNTEAFF. J is TRBJ1-1 and V is TRBV6-5; D perhaps matches TRBD1 (5 bases). Germline V gene data show CDR1 as MNHEY and CDR2 as SVGAGI. This CDR3 region has 13 residues. V was trimmed by 8 bases and J by 2 bases, leaving 12 bases between them.

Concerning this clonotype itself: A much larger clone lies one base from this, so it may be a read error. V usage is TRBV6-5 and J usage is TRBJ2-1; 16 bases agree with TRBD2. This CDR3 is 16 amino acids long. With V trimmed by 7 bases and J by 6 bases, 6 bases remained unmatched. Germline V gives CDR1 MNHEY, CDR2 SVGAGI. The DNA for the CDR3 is TGTGCCAGCACATCGGGACTAGCGGGAGGGGGCAATGAGCAGTTCTTC. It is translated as CASTSGLAGGGNEQFF.

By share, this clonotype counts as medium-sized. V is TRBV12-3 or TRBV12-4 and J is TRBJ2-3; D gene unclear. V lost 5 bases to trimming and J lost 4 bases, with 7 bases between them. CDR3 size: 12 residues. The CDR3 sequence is CASSTGADTQYF. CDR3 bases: TGTGCCAGCAGTACGGGTGCAGATACGCAGTATTTT.

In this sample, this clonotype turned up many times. In DNA form, the CDR3 reads TGTGCCAGCAAATTTGGTGGCGGATACTACGAGCAGTACTTC. Its translation is CASKFGGGYYEQYF. This chain uses TRBV6-6 with TRBJ2-7; D ambiguous. The CDR3 runs to 14 residues. The V gene's germline CDR1 is MNHNY and CDR2 SVGAGI (reference sequence). V lost 7 bases, J lost 3 bases, and 16 bases lay in between.

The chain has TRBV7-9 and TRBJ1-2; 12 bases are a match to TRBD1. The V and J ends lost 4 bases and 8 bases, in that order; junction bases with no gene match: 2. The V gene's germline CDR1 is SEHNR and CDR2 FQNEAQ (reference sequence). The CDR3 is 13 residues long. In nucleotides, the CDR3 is TGTGCCAGCAGCTCCGGGACAGGGGGCGGCTACACCTTC. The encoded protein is CASSSGTGGGYTF.

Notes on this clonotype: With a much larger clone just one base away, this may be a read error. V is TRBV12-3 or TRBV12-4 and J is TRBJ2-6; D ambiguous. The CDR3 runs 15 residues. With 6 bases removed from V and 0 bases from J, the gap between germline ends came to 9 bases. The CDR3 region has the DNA TGTGCCAGCAGCCCCATGGGCTCTGGGGCCAACGTCCTGACTTTC. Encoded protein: CASSPMGSGANVLTF.

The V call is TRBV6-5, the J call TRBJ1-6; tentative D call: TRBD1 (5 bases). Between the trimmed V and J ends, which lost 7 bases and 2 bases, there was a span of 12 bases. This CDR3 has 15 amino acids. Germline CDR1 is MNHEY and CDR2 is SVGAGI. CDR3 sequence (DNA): TGTGCCAGCAATCCCGACAGAACCTATAATTCACCCCTCCACTTT. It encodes CASNPDRTYNSPLHF.

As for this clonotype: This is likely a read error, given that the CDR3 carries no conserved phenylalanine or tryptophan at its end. The CDR3 sequence: CASSYTRTGNTIYV. The CDR3 DNA reads TGTGCCAGCAGTTACACCAGAACTGGAAACACCATATATGTT. The chain joins TRBV6-5 to TRBJ1-3; D is uncertain. Germline loops: CDR1 MNHEY, CDR2 SVGAGI. CDR3 length: 14 residues. V was cut by 2 bases and J by 2 bases, with 7 bases left in between.

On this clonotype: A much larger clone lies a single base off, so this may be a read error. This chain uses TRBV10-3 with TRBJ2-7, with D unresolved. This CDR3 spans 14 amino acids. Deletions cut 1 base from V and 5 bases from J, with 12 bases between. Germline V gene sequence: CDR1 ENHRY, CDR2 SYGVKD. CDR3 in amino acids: CAISEYGRVDEQYF. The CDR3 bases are TGTGCCATCAGTGAGTATGGGCGAGTGGACGAGCAGTACTTC.

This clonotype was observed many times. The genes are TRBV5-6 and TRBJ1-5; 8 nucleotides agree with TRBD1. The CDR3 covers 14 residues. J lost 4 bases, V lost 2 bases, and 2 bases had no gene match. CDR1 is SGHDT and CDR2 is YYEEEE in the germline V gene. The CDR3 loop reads CASSFGQGNQPQHF. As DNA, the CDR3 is TGTGCCAGCAGCTTCGGACAGGGAAATCAGCCCCAGCATTTT.

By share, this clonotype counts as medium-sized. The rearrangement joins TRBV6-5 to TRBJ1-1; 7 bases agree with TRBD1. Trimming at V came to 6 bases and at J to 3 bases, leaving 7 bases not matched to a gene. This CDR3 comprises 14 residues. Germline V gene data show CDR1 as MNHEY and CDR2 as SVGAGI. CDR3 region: CASRPDRAYTEAFF. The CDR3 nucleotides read TGTGCCAGCAGGCCCGACAGGGCCTACACTGAAGCTTTCTTT.

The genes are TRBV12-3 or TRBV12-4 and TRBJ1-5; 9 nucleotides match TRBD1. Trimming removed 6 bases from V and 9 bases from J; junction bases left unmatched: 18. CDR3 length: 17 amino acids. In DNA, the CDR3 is TGTGCCAGCAGCGGTTGGTCCGGGACAGGGCTCCGGCGGCCCCAGCATTTT. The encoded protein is CASSGWSGTGLRRPQHF.

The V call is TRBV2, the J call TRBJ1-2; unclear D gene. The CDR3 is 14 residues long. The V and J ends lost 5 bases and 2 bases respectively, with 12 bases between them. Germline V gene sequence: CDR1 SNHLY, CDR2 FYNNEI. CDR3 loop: CASSHDITNYGYTF. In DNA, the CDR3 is TGTGCCAGCAGTCACGACATAACCAACTATGGCTACACCTTC.

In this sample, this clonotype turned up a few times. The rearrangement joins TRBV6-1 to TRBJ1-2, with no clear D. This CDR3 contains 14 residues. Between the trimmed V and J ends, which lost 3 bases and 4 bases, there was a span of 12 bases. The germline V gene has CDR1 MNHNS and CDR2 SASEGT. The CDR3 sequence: CASSDHGEGYGYTF. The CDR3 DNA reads TGTGCCAGCAGTGACCACGGAGAGGGCTATGGCTACACCTTC.